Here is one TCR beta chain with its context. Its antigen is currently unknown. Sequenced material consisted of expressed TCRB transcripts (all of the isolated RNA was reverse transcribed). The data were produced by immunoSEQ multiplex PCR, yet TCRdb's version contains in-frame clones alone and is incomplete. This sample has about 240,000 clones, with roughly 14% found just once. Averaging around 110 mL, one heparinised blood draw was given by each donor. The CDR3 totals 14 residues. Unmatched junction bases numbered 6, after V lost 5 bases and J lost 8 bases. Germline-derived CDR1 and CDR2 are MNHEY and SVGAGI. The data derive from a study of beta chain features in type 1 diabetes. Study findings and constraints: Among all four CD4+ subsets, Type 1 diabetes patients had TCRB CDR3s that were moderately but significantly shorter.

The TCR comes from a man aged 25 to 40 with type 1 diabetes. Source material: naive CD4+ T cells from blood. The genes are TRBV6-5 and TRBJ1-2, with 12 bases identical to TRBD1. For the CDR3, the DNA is TGTGCCAGCAGTCCCCGGGACAGGGGGCTGGGCTACACCTTC. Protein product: CASSPRDRGLGYTF.